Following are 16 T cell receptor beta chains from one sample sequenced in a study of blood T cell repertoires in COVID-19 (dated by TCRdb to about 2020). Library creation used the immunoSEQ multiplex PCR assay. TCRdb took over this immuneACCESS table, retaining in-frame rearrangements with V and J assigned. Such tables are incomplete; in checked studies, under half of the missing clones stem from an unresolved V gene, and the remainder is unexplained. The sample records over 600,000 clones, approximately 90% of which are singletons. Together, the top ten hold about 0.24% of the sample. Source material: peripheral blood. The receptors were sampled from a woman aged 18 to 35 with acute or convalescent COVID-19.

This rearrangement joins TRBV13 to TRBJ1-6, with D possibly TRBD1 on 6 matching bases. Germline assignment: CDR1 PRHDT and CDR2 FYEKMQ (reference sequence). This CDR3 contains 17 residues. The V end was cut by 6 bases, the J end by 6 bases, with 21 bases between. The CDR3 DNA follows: TGTGCCAGCAGTTCCCGGCAACTGGGACAACTTAATTCACCCCTCCACTTT. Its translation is CASSSRQLGQLNSPLHF.

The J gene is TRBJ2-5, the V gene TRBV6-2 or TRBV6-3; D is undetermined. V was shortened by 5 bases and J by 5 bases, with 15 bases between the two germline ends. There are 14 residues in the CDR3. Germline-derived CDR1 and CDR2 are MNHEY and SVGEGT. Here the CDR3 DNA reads TGTGCCAGCAGTGACGCCAGGCTTCCGGAGACCCAGTACTTC. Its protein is CASSDARLPETQYF.

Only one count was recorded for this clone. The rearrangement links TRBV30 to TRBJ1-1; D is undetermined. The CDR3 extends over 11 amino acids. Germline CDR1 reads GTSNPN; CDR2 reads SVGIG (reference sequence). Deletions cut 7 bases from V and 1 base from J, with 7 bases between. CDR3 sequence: CAYSRNTEAFF. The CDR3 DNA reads TGTGCCTACAGCCGGAACACTGAAGCTTTCTTT.

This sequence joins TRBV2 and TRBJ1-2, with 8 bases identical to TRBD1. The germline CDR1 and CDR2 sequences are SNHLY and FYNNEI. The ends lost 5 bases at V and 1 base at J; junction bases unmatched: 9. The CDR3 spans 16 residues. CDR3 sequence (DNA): TGTGCCAGCAGTTTGGACAGGGAGAAACTTAACTATGGCTACACCTTC. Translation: CASSLDREKLNYGYTF.

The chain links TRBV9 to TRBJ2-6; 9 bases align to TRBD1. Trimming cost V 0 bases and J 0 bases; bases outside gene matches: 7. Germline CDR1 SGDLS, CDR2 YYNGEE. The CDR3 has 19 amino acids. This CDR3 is CASSVGRDRVYSGANVLTF. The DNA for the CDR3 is TGTGCCAGCAGCGTAGGGAGGGACAGGGTATACTCTGGGGCCAACGTCCTGACTTTC.

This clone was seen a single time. Here the CDR3 reads CATDLAGGGIDTQYF. The DNA for the CDR3 is TGTGCCACCGATCTAGCGGGGGGTGGTATAGATACGCAGTATTTT. V and J are TRBV10-3 and TRBJ2-3; TRBD2 matches at 11 bases. This CDR3 region has 15 residues. Losses at the gene ends were 10 bases for V and 5 bases for J; bases not matched to a gene: 11. Germline V gives CDR1 ENHRY, CDR2 SYGVKD.

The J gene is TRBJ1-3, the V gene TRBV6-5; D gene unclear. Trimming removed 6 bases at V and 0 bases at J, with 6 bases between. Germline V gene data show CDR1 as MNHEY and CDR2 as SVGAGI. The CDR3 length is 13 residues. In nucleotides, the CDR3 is TGTGCCAGCAGAGAGGTCTCTGGAAACACCATATATTTT. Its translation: CASREVSGNTIYF.

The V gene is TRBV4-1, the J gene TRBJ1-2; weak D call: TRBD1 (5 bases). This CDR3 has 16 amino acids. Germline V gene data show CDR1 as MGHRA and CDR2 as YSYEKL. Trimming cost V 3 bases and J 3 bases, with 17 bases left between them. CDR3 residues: CASSQFYQGSDYGYTF. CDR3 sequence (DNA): TGCGCCAGCAGCCAGTTCTACCAGGGAAGCGACTATGGCTACACCTTC.

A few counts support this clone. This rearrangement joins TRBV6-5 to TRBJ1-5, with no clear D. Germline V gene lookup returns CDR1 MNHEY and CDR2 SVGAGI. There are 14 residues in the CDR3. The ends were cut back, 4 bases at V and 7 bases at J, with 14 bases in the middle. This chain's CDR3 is CASSSRPSGQPQHF. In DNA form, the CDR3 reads TGTGCCAGCAGTTCGAGGCCCTCCGGGCAGCCCCAGCATTTT.

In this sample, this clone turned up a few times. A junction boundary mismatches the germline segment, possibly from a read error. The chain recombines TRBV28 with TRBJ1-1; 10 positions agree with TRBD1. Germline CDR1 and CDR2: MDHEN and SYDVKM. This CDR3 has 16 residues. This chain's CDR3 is CASSSRQGALKTEAFF. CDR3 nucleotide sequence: TGTGCCAGCAGTTCCCGACAGGGGGCGCTGAAAACTGAAGCTTTCTTT.

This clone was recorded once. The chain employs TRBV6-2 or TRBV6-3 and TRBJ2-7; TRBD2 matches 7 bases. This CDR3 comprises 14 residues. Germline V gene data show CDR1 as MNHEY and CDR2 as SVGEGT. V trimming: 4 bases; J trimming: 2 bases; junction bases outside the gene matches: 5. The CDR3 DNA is TGTGCCAGCAGTTCAGGGACTACAACCTACGAGCAGTACTTC. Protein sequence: CASSSGTTTYEQYF.

Here the CDR3 DNA reads TGTGCCAGCAGTTTACTCCCAGGGTACGCTGAAGCTTTCTTT. It is translated as CASSLLPGYAEAFF. This chain joins TRBV2 and TRBJ1-1; possible D gene TRBD1, 5 bases. CDR1 SNHLY and CDR2 FYNNEI come from the germline V gene. Trimming cost V 5 bases and J 6 bases, with 16 bases left between them. This CDR3 is 14 amino acids long.

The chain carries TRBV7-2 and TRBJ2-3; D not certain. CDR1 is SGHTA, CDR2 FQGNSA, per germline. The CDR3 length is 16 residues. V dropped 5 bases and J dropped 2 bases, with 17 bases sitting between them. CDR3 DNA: TGTGCCAGCAGCGCGCCAATGATAGAAGCCACAGATACGCAGTATTTT. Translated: CASSAPMIEATDTQYF.

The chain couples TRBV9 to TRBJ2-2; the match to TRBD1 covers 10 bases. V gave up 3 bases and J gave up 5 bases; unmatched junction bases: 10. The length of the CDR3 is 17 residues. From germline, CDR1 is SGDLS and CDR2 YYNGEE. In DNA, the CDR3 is TGTGCCAGCAGCGCTTTCCGGGACAGGGGAGTAACCGGGGAGCTGTTTTTT. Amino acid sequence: CASSAFRDRGVTGELFF.

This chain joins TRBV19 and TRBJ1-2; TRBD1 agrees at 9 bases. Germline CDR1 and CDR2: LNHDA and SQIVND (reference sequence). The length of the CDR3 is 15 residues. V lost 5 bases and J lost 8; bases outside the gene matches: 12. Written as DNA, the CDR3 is TGTGCCAGTAGTGCCCTGGGACAGGGCGGTATGGGCTACACCTTC. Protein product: CASSALGQGGMGYTF. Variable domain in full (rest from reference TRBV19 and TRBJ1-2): DGGITQSPKYLFRKEGQNVTLSCEQNLNHDAMYWYRQDPGQGLRLIYYSQIVNDFQKGDIAEGYSVSREKKESFPLTVTSAQKNPTAFYLCASSALGQGGMGYTFGSGTRLTVV.

CDR3 residues: CASMRGGTTGNTIYF. The DNA for the CDR3 is TGTGCCAGCATGAGGGGAGGGACTACTGGAAACACCATATATTTT. The chain recombines TRBV2 with TRBJ1-3; D may be TRBD1 (5 bases). Looked up from germline, CDR1 is SNHLY and CDR2 is FYNNEI. There are 15 residues in the CDR3. V gave up 7 bases and J gave up 2 bases, with 15 bases separating them.